Ten or more counts support the clone carrying this T cell receptor (beta chain). What it recognizes is unknown. Researchers attached unique molecular identifiers to individual cDNA molecules. Each CDR3 protein gets one entry after TCRdb re-called the 5' RACE reads with MiXCR. The table records 55,000 to 75,000 distinct CDR3 sequences, about a tenth of them present only once. The entry originates in a study of early T cells in non-severe SARS-CoV-2 infection. The wider study: Sequencing used unsorted whole-blood bulk RNA, so chains lack pairing. Overall study results and limits: VDJdb-based annotation leaned toward anti-spike CD8 responses and missed private and CD4 specificities.

The germline V gene has CDR1 MDHEN and CDR2 SYDVKM. V dropped 3 bases and J dropped 6; count of bases not matched to a gene: 0. The CDR3 length is 13 residues. The sequence was obtained from an adult who was a healthcare worker with PCR-confirmed SARS-CoV-2 infection or an uninfected control (not recorded which). The material sequenced was whole blood. V usage is TRBV28 and J usage is TRBJ2-1; TRBD2 aligns across 9 bases. DNA for the CDR3: TGTGCCAGCAGTTTTAGCGGGAGCAATGAGCAGTTCTTC. Translating gives CASSFSGSNEQFF.